These 4 T cell receptor beta chains came from one sample sequenced in a study of Graves' ophthalmopathy and Graves' hyperthyroidism. Amplification from RNA transcripts yielded the TCR beta CDR3 regions. A first-round RT-PCR used HTBI primers, followed by a second-round multiplex PCR. One entry per CDR3 protein results from TCRdb running MiXCR on the multiplex PCR reads. The sample has some 1.1 million distinct CDR3 sequences, 35% to 40% seen once. Input material: peripheral blood or thyroid tissue (not recorded which). The receptors derive from an adult man with Graves' hyperthyroidism.

This clonotype was detected many times. The genes are TRBV12-3 or TRBV12-4 and TRBJ1-5; the D is unclear. V lost 8 bases and J 7 bases, leaving 12 bases between the germline ends. This CDR3 region has 12 residues. The CDR3 here is CASQNLGQPQHF. The CDR3 DNA reads TGTGCCAGCCAAAATCTGGGCCAGCCCCAGCATTTT.

The CDR3 loop reads CARDRGSYGYTF. The CDR3 nucleotides are TGTGCCAGGGACAGGGGTTCCTATGGCTACACCTTC. The J gene is TRBJ1-2, the V gene TRBV19; 9 bases agree with TRBD1. The CDR3 is made up of 12 amino acids. Germline trimming cut 9 bases from V and 4 bases from J; bases unmatched to any gene: 3. Germline V gene data show CDR1 as LNHDA and CDR2 as SQIVND (reference sequence).

This clonotype has at least ten counts. The J gene is TRBJ1-6, the V gene TRBV2, with D possibly being TRBD1 (5 bases). The length of the CDR3 is 13 residues. Between the trimmed V and J ends, which lost 7 bases and 9 bases, there was a span of 13 bases. Germline CDR1 is SNHLY and CDR2 is FYNNEI. The CDR3, as DNA: TGTGCCAGCATGGTCGGGGGTGTTTCACCCCTCCACTTT. As protein: CASMVGGVSPLHF.

In its sample, this clonotype was seen a few times. CDR3 DNA: TGTGCCACCAGCAGAGATCTTGTTGTGGCAGACCGCTCCTACGAGCAGTACTTC. Translating gives CATSRDLVVADRSYEQYF. This chain links TRBV15 with TRBJ2-7; D ambiguous. This CDR3 has 18 residues. Germline values: CDR1 LNHNV, CDR2 YYDKDF (reference sequence). Trimming shortened V by 0 bases and J by 0 bases, and 18 bases separated the two germline ends.